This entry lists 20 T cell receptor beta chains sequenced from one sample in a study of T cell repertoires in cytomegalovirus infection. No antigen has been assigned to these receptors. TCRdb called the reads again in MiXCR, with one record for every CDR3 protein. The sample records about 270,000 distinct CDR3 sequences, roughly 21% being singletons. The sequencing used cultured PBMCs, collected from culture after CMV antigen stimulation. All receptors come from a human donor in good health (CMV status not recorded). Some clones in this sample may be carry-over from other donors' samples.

This CDR3 reads CASSVLDTQYF. The CDR3 coding sequence is TGTGCCAGCAGTGTTCTAGATACGCAGTATTTT. J is TRBJ2-3 and V is TRBV6-1; D ambiguous. The CDR3 length is 11 residues. Germline V CDR1 and CDR2: MNHNS, SASEGT. V was pared by 4 bases and J by 5 bases, with 4 bases between.

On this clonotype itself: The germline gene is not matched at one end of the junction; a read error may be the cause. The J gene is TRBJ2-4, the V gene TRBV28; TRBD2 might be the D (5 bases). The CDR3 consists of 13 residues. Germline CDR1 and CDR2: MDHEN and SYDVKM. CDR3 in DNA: TGTTCCAGCAGTGCCGGGAACCGAGGCATTCAGTACTTC. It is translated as CSSSAGNRGIQYF.

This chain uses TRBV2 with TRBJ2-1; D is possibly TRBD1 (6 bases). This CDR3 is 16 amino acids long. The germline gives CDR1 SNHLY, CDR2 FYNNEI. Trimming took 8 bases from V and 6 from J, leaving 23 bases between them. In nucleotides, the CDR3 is TGTGCCAGCGTAGGGGCATGGGGGCGCAGAAGCAATGAGCAGTTCTTC. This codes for CASVGAWGRRSNEQFF.

CDR3 sequence reads: CASSLSTSAWEAQYF. In DNA, the CDR3 is TGTGCCAGCAGCTTATCGACTAGCGCGTGGGAGGCCCAGTACTTC. V and J are TRBV11-2 and TRBJ2-5; the match to TRBD2 covers 8 bases. Germline CDR1 reads SGHAT; CDR2 reads FQNNGV. V lost 2 bases to trimming and J lost 9 bases; unmatched junction nucleotides: 11. This CDR3 region has 15 residues.

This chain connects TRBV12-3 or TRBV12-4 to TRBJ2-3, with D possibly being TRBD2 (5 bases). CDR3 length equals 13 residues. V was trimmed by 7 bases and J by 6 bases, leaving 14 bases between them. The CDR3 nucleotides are TGTGCCAGCACCTCCGAAGGCGGGGATACGCAGTATTTT. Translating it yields CASTSEGGDTQYF.

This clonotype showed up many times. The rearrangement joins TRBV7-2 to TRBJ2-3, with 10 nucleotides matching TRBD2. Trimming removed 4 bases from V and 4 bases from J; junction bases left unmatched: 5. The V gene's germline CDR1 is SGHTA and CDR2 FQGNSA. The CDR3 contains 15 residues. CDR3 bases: TGTGCCAGCAGCTCCAGCGGGAGGGAGTCAGATACGCAGTATTTT. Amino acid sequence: CASSSSGRESDTQYF.

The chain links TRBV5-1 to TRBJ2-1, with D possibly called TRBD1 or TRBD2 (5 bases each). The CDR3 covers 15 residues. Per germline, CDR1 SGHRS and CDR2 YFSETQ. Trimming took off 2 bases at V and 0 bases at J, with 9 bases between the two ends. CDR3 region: CASSFEGSSYNEQFF. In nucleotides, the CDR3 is TGCGCCAGCAGCTTCGAGGGGAGCTCCTACAATGAGCAGTTCTTC.

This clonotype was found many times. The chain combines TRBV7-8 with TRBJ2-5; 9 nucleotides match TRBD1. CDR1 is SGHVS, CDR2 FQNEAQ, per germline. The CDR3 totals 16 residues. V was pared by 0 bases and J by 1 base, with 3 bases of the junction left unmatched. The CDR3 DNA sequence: TGTGCCAGCAGCTTAGCAGTGACAGGGGGCCAAGAGACCCAGTACTTC. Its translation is CASSLAVTGGQETQYF.

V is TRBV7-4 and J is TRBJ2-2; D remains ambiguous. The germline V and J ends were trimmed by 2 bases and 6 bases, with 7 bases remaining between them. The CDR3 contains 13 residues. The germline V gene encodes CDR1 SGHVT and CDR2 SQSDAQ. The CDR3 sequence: CASSLLGPGELFF. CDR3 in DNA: TGTGCCAGCAGCTTACTAGGTCCCGGGGAGCTGTTTTTT. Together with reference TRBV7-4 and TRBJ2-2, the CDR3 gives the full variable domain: GAGVSQSPRYKVAKRGRDVALRCDSISGHVTLYWYRQTLGQGSEVLTYSQSDAQRDKSGRPSGRFSAERPERSVSTLKIQRTEQGDSAVYLCASSLLGPGELFFGEGSRLTVL.

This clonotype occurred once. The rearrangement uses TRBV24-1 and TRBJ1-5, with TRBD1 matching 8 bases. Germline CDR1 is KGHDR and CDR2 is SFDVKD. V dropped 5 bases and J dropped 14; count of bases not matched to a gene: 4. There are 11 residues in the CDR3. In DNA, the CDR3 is TGTGCCACCAGTGCGGGACAGGATGAGCATTTT. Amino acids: CATSAGQDEHF.

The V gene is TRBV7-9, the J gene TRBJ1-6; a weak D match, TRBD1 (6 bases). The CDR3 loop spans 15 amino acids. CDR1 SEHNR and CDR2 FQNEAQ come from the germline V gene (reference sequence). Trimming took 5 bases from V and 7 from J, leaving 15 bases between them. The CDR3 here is CASSRNQGLNSPLHF. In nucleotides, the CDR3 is TGTGCCAGCAGCAGAAACCAGGGGCTAAATTCACCCCTCCACTTT.

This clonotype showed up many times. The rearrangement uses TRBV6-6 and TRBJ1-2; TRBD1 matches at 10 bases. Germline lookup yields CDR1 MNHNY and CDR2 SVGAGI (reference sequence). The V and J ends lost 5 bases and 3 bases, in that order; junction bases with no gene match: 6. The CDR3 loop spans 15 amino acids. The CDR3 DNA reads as TGTGCCAGCAGTCCTCGACAGGGGGCTGACTATGGCTACACCTTC. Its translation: CASSPRQGADYGYTF.

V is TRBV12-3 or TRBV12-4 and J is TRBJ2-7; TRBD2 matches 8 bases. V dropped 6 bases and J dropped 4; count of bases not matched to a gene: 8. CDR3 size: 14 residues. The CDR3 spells CASSVGREAYEQYF. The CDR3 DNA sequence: TGTGCCAGCAGCGTGGGGCGGGAGGCTTACGAGCAGTACTTC.

CDR3: CASSLKGSMAYEQYF. CDR3 coding DNA: TGTGCCAGCAGTTTGAAGGGTTCGATGGCCTACGAGCAGTACTTC. The chain joins TRBV28 to TRBJ2-7; D ambiguous. Trimming took off 3 bases at V and 2 bases at J, with 14 bases between the two ends. The CDR3 loop spans 15 amino acids. The germline V gene encodes CDR1 MDHEN and CDR2 SYDVKM.

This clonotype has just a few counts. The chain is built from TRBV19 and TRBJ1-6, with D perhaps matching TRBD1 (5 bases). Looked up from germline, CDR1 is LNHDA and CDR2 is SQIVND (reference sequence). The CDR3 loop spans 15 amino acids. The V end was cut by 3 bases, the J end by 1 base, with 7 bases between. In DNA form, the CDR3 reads TGTGCCAGTAGTATGGGACTGTCCTATAATTCACCCCTCCACTTT. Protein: CASSMGLSYNSPLHF.

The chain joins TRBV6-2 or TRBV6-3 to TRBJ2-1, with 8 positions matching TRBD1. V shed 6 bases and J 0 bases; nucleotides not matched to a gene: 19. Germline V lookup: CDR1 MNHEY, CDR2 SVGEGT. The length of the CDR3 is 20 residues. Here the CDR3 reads CASSPRGQGQKKSSYNEQFF. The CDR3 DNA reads TGTGCCAGCAGCCCACGCGGACAGGGCCAAAAAAAAAGCTCCTACAATGAGCAGTTCTTC.

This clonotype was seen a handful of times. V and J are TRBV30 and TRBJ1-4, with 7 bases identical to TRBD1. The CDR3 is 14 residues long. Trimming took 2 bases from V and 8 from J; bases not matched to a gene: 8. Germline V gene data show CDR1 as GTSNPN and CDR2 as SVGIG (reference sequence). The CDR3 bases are TGTGCCTGGAGTACCCAGGGGGGAGGAGAAAAACTGTTTTTT. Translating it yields CAWSTQGGGEKLFF.

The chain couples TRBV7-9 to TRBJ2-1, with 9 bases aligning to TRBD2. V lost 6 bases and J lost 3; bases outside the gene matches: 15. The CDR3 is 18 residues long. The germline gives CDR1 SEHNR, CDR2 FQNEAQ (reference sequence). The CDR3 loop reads CASRPRDLSGSGYNEQFF. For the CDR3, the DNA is TGTGCCAGCAGACCTCGAGACCTTAGCGGGAGTGGCTACAATGAGCAGTTCTTC.

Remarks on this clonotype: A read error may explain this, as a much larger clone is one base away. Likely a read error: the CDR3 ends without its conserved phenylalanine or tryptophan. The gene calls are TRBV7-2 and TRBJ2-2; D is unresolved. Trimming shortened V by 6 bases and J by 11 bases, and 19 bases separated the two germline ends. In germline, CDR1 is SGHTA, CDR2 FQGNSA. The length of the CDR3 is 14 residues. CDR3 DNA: TGTGCCAGCAGTCAGGACGGAATGAGTGGAGAGCTGTTTTCT. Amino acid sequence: CASSQDGMSGELFS.

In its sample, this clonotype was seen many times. In DNA, the CDR3 is TGTGCCAGCAGCCCGGCCGGGGGAGTTCTTTTACGTGGCTACACCTTC. It translates to CASSPAGGVLLRGYTF. This chain links TRBV7-2 with TRBJ1-2, with a tentative D call TRBD1 (5 bases). V lost 5 bases and J lost 7, with 23 bases in between. Germline lookup yields CDR1 SGHTA and CDR2 FQGNSA. The CDR3 covers 16 residues.